One and the same sample provided the 13 T cell receptor beta chains below, sequenced in a study of glioma-infiltrating T cells after dendritic cell vaccination. Stated time point: after dendritic cell vaccination, including at tumor progression/relapse. Libraries were prepared by immunoSEQ multiplex PCR; TCRdb keeps only in-frame clonotypes and omits some of them. The repertoire includes around 90,000 clones, more than 80% of them detected once, and approximately 2% sits in the top ten. This specimen was blood, taken after dendritic cell vaccination. These TCRs come from a human donor with glioblastoma.

This chain connects TRBV7-9 to TRBJ2-5; 9 nucleotides match TRBD2. Germline-derived CDR1 and CDR2 are SEHNR and FQNEAQ (reference sequence). The CDR3 is 16 amino acids. Unmatched junction bases numbered 11, after V lost 5 bases and J lost 4 bases. CDR3 in DNA: TGTGCCAGCAGCATTAGGACTAGCGAATCCGGAGAGACCCAGTACTTC. Residues: CASSIRTSESGETQYF.

The V gene is TRBV27, the J gene TRBJ1-5; the D gene is possibly TRBD1 (5 bases). The V and J ends lost 3 bases and 4 bases respectively, with 10 bases between them. Germline CDR1 and CDR2: MNHEY and SMNVEV (reference sequence). This CDR3 spans 14 amino acids. CDR3 sequence: CASSFSGLNQPQHF. The DNA of the CDR3 is TGTGCCAGCAGTTTCTCAGGGCTTAATCAGCCCCAGCATTTT.

The chain combines TRBV6-5 with TRBJ1-3; 7 bases match TRBD1. Germline V gene data show CDR1 as MNHEY and CDR2 as SVGAGI. Losses at the gene ends were 7 bases for V and 4 bases for J; bases not matched to a gene: 10. The CDR3 extends over 15 amino acids. CDR3 region: CASIGQGGSGNTIYF. In DNA form, the CDR3 reads TGTGCCAGCATCGGGCAGGGGGGTTCCGGAAACACCATATATTTT.

Only a few counts were recorded for this clone. V and J are TRBV5-1 and TRBJ2-3; D might be TRBD1 (6 bases). With 0 bases removed from V and 0 bases from J, the gap between germline ends came to 8 bases. The CDR3 consists of 15 residues. Germline values: CDR1 SGHRS, CDR2 YFSETQ. CDR3 sequence: CASSLAGASTDTQYF. The CDR3 coding sequence is TGCGCCAGCAGCTTGGCAGGGGCTAGCACAGATACGCAGTATTTT.

The chain couples TRBV6-5 to TRBJ2-5; 7 nucleotides match TRBD1. V shed 2 bases, J shed 4 bases, and the junction held 10 bases outside the gene matches. Germline V CDR1 and CDR2: MNHEY, SVGAGI. The CDR3 runs 16 residues. CDR3: CASSYNRGGDRETQYF. For the CDR3, the DNA is TGTGCCAGCAGTTACAACCGAGGGGGCGACCGAGAGACCCAGTACTTC.

The chain links TRBV9 to TRBJ2-5, with 14 bases aligning to TRBD2. V shed 2 bases, J shed 1 base, and the junction held 1 base outside the gene matches. Germline V gives CDR1 SGDLS, CDR2 YYNGEE. The CDR3 has 16 residues. DNA for the CDR3: TGTGCCAGCAGCGTCGGGACTAGCGGGAGCCAAGAGACCCAGTACTTC. Translation: CASSVGTSGSQETQYF.

The V gene is TRBV7-2, the J gene TRBJ2-2; TRBD1 might be the D (6 bases). Germline CDR1 SGHTA, CDR2 FQGNSA. V gave up 1 base and J gave up 3 bases, with 9 bases separating them. The CDR3 has 15 amino acids. CDR3 sequence reads: CASSLVTGYTGELFF. The CDR3 DNA sequence: TGTGCCAGCAGCTTAGTGACAGGATACACCGGGGAGCTGTTTTTT.

V is TRBV9 and J is TRBJ1-1; D is possibly TRBD1 (5 bases). Germline lookup yields CDR1 SGDLS and CDR2 YYNGEE. V was trimmed by 0 bases and J by 5 bases, leaving 14 bases between them. CDR3 length equals 15 residues. The CDR3 DNA follows: TGTGCCAGCAGCGTAGCGGCGGGGCCTGGGACTGAAGCTTTCTTT. Protein sequence: CASSVAAGPGTEAFF.

Written as DNA, the CDR3 is TGTGCCAGCACTCCGACTAGCCCGGGTACCGGGGAGCTGTTTTTT. Protein product: CASTPTSPGTGELFF. This chain joins TRBV6-5 and TRBJ2-2; TRBD2 agrees at 7 bases. The CDR3 runs to 15 residues. Trimming cost V 7 bases and J 5 bases; bases outside gene matches: 10. Germline-derived CDR1 and CDR2 are MNHEY and SVGAGI.

The chain has TRBV7-9 and TRBJ1-1; the D is unclear. The CDR3 is 14 amino acids. Germline assignment: CDR1 SEHNR and CDR2 FQNEAQ (reference sequence). V was pared by 1 base and J by 0 bases, with 6 bases between. The CDR3 sequence: CASSLDGLNTEAFF. CDR3 coding DNA: TGTGCCAGCAGCTTAGATGGGCTGAACACTGAAGCTTTCTTT.

The CDR3 DNA is TGTGCCAGCAGCCTACCAGGACTGGGCGAGCAGTACTTC. It is translated as CASSLPGLGEQYF. The genes are TRBV6-5 and TRBJ2-7; a weak D match, TRBD2 (5 bases). The CDR3 is made up of 13 amino acids. Looked up from germline, CDR1 is MNHEY and CDR2 is SVGAGI. Trimming took off 6 bases at V and 6 bases at J, with 15 bases between the two ends.

The chain couples TRBV15 to TRBJ1-5; weak D call: TRBD1 (5 bases). The CDR3 is made up of 13 amino acids. Trimming removed 2 bases from V and 7 bases from J, with 9 bases in between. Germline V gene lookup returns CDR1 LNHNV and CDR2 YYDKDF (reference sequence). The CDR3 DNA reads as TGTGCCACCAGCAGATGGACACTACAGCCCCAGCATTTT. Its translation is CATSRWTLQPQHF.

This CDR3 is CATSRTGTSVEETQYF. CDR3 DNA sequence: TGTGCCACCAGCAGAACCGGGACTAGCGTGGAAGAGACCCAGTACTTC. The V and J genes are TRBV15 and TRBJ2-5, with 10 bases lining up with TRBD2. CDR3 length: 16 amino acids. Germline CDR1 and CDR2: LNHNV and YYDKDF (reference sequence). Trimming at V came to 2 bases and at J to 3 bases, leaving 6 bases not matched to a gene.